This record looks at one T cell receptor beta chain sequence and its context. TCRdb's copy holds only in-frame clones and misses some; the assay was immunoSEQ multiplex PCR. The sample has tens of thousands of clones, approximately 85% seen once. This record belongs to a study of control samples from healthy donors and cancer patients. V shed 2 bases and J shed 0 bases, with 5 bases lying between them. From germline, CDR1 is MRHNA and CDR2 SNTAGT. The CDR3 has 14 amino acids. The sample taken for sequencing was PBMCs. The chain has TRBV6-4 and TRBJ2-1, with a possible D match to TRBD2 (5 bases). The sequence derives from a man in his fifties or sixties with head and neck cancer. The CDR3 DNA sequence: TGTGCCAGCAGTGACGGGAGCTCCTACAATGAGCAGTTCTTC. Protein product: CASSDGSSYNEQFF.